This TCR beta chain was found in a study of response to subunit inactivated influenza vaccine. Study findings and constraints: It was suggested by the authors that few new T cells are recruited by each seasonal influenza vaccination.

A word on this clonotype: Its antigen remains unidentified.

V lost 0 bases and J 3 bases, leaving 15 bases between the germline ends. This CDR3 spans 16 amino acids. TCRdb analysed the RT-PCR reads with MiXCR anew, one entry per CDR3 protein. The sample has approximately 570,000 distinct CDR3 sequences; around 8% are singletons. This specimen was PBMCs from blood, taken less than 25 months after vaccination. The origin of this receptor is a man aged 45 to 70 who received an inactivated influenza vaccine. V gene TRBV23-1 combines with J gene TRBJ2-7, with TRBD1 as a possible D gene (6 bases). TRBV23-1 carries the ORF label, with uncertain function. In nucleotides, the CDR3 is TGCGCCAGCAGTCAATCTGAAGGGGGAAATATCTACGAGCAGTACTTC. This encodes CASSQSEGGNIYEQYF.